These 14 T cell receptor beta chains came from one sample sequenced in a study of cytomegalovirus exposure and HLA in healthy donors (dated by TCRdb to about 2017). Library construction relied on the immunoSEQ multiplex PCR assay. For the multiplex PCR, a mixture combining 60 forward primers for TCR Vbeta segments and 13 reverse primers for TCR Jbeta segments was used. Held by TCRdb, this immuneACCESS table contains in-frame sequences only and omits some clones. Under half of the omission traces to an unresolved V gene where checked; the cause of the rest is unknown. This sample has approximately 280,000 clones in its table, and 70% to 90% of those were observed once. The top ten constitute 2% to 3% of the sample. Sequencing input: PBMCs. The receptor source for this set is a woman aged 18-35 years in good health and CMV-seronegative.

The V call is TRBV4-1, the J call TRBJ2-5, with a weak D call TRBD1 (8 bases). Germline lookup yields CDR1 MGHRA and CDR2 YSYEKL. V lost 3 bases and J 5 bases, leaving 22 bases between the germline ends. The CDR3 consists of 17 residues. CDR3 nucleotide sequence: TGCGCCAGCAGCCATCTCCTACAGGGGGAGGGATGGGAGACCCAGTACTTC. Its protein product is CASSHLLQGEGWETQYF.

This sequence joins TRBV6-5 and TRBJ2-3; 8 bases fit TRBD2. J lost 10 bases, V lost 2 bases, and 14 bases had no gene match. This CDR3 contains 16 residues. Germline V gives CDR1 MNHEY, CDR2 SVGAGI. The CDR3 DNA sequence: TGTGCCAGCAGTTACGGCGGGGGGAGCCCAGTCGGAGCGCAGTATTTT. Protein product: CASSYGGGSPVGAQYF.

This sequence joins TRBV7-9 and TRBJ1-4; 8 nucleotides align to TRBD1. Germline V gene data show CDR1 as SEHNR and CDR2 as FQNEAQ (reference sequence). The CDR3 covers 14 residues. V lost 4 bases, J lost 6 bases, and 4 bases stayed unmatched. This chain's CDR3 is CASSSRGRDEKLFF. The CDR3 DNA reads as TGTGCCAGCAGCTCCAGGGGGCGGGATGAAAAACTGTTTTTT. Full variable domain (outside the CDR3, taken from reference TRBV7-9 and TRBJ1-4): DTGVSQNPRHKITKRGQNVTFRCDPISEHNRLYWYRQTLGQGPEFLTYFQNEAQLEKSRLLSDRFSAERPKGSFSTLEIQRTEQGDSAMYLCASSSRGRDEKLFFGSGTQLSVL.

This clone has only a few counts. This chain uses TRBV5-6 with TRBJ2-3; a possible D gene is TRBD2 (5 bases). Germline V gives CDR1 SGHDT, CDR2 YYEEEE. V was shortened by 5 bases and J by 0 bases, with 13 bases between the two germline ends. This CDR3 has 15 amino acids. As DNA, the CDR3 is TGTGCCAGCAGGAGGACTTTTACTAGCACAGATACGCAGTATTTT. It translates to CASRRTFTSTDTQYF. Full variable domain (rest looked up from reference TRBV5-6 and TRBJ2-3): DAGVTQSPTHLIKTRGQQVTLRCSPKSGHDTVSWYQQALGQGPQFIFQYYEEEERQRGNFPDRFSGHQFPNYSSELNVNALLLGDSALYLCASRRTFTSTDTQYFGPGTRLTVL.

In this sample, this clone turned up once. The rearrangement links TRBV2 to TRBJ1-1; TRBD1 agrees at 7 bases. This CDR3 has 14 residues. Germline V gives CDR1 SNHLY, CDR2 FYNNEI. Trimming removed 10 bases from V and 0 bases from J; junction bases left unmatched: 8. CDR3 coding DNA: TGTGCCACCGGATTGGGACAGCTGAACACTGAAGCTTTCTTT. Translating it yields CATGLGQLNTEAFF.

CDR3: CAISELSSYEQYF. CDR3 sequence (DNA): TGTGCCATCAGTGAGCTGTCCTCCTACGAGCAGTACTTC. The chain links TRBV10-3 to TRBJ2-7; D not resolved. Germline CDR1 is ENHRY and CDR2 is SYGVKD. The CDR3 runs to 13 residues. The V end was cut by 2 bases, the J end by 0 bases, with 5 bases between.

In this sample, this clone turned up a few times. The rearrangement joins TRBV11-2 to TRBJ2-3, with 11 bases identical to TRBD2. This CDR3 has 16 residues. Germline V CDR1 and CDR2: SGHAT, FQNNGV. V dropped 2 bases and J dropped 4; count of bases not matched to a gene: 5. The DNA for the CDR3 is TGTGCCAGCAGCTTAATAGCGGGGGGGCCGTCAGATACGCAGTATTTT. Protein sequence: CASSLIAGGPSDTQYF. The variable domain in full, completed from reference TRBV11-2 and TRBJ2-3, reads EAGVAQSPRYKIIEKRQSVAFWCNPISGHATLYWYQQILGQGPKLLIQFQNNGVVDDSQLPKDRFSAERLKGVDSTLKIQPAKLEDSAVYLCASSLIAGGPSDTQYFGPGTRLTVL.

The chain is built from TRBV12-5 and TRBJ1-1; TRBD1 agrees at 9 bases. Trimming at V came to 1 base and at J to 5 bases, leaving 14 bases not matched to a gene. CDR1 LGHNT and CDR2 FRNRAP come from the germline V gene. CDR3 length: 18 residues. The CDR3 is CASGLATIQGQGFTEAFF. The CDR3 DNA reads TGTGCTAGTGGTTTGGCCACAATACAAGGACAGGGGTTTACTGAAGCTTTCTTT. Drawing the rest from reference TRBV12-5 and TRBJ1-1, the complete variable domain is DARVTQTPRHKVTEMGQEVTMRCQPILGHNTVFWYRQTMMQGLELLAYFRNRAPLDDSGMPKDRFSAEMPDATLATLKIQPSEPRDSAVYFCASGLATIQGQGFTEAFFGQGTRLTVV.

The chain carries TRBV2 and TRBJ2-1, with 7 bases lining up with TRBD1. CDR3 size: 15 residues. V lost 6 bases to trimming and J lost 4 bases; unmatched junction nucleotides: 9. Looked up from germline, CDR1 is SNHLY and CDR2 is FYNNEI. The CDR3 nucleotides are TGTGCCAGCAGACGGGACAGCCAGATTTACAATGAGCAGTTCTTC. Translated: CASRRDSQIYNEQFF.

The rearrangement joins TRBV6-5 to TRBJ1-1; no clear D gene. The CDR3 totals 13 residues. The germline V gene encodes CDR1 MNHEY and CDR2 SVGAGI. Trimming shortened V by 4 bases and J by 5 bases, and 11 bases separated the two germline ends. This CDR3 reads CASSLAGWTEAFF. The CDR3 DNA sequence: TGTGCCAGCAGTTTGGCGGGATGGACTGAAGCTTTCTTT.

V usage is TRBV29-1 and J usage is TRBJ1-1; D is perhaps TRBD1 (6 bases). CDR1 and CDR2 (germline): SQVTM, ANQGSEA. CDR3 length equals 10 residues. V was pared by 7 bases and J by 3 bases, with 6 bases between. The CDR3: CSAGDTEAFF. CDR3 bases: TGCAGCGCAGGGGACACTGAAGCTTTCTTT. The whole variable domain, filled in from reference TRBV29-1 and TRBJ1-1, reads SAVISQKPSRDICQRGTSLTIQCQVDSQVTMMFWYRQQPGQSLTLIATANQGSEATYESGFVIDKFPISRPNLTFSTLTVSNMSPEDSSIYLCSAGDTEAFFGQGTRLTVV.

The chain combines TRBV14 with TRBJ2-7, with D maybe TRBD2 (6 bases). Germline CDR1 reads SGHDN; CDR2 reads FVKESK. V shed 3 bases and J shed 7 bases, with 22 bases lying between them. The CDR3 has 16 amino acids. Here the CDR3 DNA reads TGTGCCAGCAGCCAGGGGAGCGGGTCCCGTATTGAGGAGCAGTACTTC. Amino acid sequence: CASSQGSGSRIEEQYF.

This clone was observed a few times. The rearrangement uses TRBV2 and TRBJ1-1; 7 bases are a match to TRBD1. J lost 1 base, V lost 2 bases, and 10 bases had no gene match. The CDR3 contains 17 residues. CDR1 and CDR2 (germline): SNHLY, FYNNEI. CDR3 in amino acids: CASSEHDRADENTEAFF. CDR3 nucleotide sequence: TGTGCCAGCAGTGAACACGACAGGGCCGATGAGAACACTGAAGCTTTCTTT.

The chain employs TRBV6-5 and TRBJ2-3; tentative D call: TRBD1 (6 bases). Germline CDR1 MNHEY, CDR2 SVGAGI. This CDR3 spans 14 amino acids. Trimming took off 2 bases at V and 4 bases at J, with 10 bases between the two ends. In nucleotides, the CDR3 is TGTGCCAGCAGTTACGGGGGCAGCGCAGATACGCAGTATTTT. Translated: CASSYGGSADTQYF.